This T cell receptor beta chain was retrieved from a study of blood T cell repertoires in COVID-19. TCRdb keeps only in-frame clones here, not all; method: immunoSEQ multiplex PCR. The table includes under 250,000 clones, 83% detected once. This clone was seen a handful of times. Source material: peripheral blood. This receptor was identified in a man aged 40-50 years with active or convalescent COVID-19.

CDR3 in DNA: TGTGCCACCAGGGGACAGGGGGCTGCTGAAGCTTTCTTT. Encoded protein: CATRGQGAAEAFF. The rearrangement uses TRBV24-1 and TRBJ1-1; the match to TRBD1 covers 12 bases. The V gene's germline CDR1 is KGHDR and CDR2 SFDVKD. This CDR3 is 13 amino acids long. V lost 7 bases, J lost 6 bases, and 2 bases stayed unmatched.